This T cell receptor (beta chain) is from a study of long-term antiretroviral therapy in people with HIV. This clone was found once. CDR1 and CDR2 (germline): MNHEY, SMNVEV (reference sequence). This CDR3 comprises 17 residues. V lost 3 bases, J lost 6 bases, and 20 bases lay in between. This was the immunoSEQ v3.0 assay at survey level. Sequencing was performed with immunoSEQ multiplex PCR; in TCRdb, only in-frame clones are kept and a portion is missing. There are 21,000 or so clones in the sample; about 88% occur only once, and about 3.7% lies in the top ten. The chain combines TRBV27 with TRBJ2-2; D perhaps matches TRBD2 (5 bases). The sample here was unsorted PBMCs, taken 2.3 years after starting antiretroviral therapy. This clonotype was obtained from a man in his sixties with HIV. The CDR3 is CASSFSPFRGYAGELFF. The CDR3 nucleotides read TGTGCCAGCAGTTTTTCCCCCTTTCGGGGTTATGCCGGGGAGCTGTTTTTT.